Below, one TCR beta chain is given with its context. Trimming removed 3 bases from V and 0 bases from J; junction bases left unmatched: 4. Germline V CDR1 and CDR2: LNHDA, SQIVND (reference sequence). This CDR3 has 16 amino acids. The data derive from a study of blood T cell repertoires in COVID-19. As for the study in general: There were acute and convalescent COVID-19 samples, and they came from the United States, Italy and Spain.

Original analysis: Amplification of reference gene primers was used by the study to estimate nucleated cell counts. The protocol was immunoSEQ multiplex PCR, while the TCRdb copy is restricted to in-frame clones and leaves out a portion. For V, J and clone size, that table is used; D and trimming come from the DNA. The table records roughly 73,000 clones, 70% to 90% of them present only once. V and J are TRBV19 and TRBJ1-5; 8 bases match TRBD1. The sequenced sample consisted of peripheral blood. The sequence was obtained from an older man with active or convalescent COVID-19. CDR3 region: CASSIGTGHSNQPQHF. CDR3 nucleotide sequence: TGTGCCAGTAGTATCGGGACAGGACATAGCAATCAGCCCCAGCATTTT.